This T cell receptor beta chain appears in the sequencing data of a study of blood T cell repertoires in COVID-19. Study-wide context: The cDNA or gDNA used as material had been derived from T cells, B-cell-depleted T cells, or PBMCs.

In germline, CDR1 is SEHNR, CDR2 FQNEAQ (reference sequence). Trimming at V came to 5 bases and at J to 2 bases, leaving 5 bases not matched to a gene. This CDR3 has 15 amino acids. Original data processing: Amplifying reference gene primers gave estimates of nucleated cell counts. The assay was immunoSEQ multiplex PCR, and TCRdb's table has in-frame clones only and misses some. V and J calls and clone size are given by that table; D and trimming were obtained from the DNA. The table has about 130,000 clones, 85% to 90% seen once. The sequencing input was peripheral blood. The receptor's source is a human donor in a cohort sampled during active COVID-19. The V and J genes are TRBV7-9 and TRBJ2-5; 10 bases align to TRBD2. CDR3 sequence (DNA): TGTGCCAGCAGCCAGAGAGCGGGGGGGCAAGAGACCCAGTACTTC. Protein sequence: CASSQRAGGQETQYF.